Following are 26 T cell receptor beta chains from one sample sequenced in a study of cytomegalovirus exposure and HLA in healthy donors. Primers for the PCR totalled 60 Vbeta and 13 Jbeta. Sequencing was performed with immunoSEQ multiplex PCR; in TCRdb, only in-frame clones are kept and a portion is missing. The sample yields around 130,000 clones, roughly 83% seen once. Material: PBMCs. Source of these receptors: a girl between 2 and 10 years old in good health and CMV-seronegative.

V usage is TRBV27 and J usage is TRBJ1-6; a possible D gene is TRBD1 (6 bases). Germline CDR1 MNHEY, CDR2 SMNVEV (reference sequence). V lost 4 bases to trimming and J lost 8 bases, with 9 bases between them. The CDR3 length is 13 residues. DNA for the CDR3: TGTGCCAGCAGTTGGGGGCCCGATTCACCCCTCCACTTT. Protein product: CASSWGPDSPLHF.

The J gene is TRBJ2-1, the V gene TRBV4-1; 9 bases line up with TRBD2. Unmatched junction bases numbered 3, after V lost 0 bases and J lost 6 bases. This CDR3 comprises 15 residues. Germline assignment: CDR1 MGHRA and CDR2 YSYEKL. The CDR3 here is CASSQDRGRGNEQFF. DNA for the CDR3: TGCGCCAGCAGCCAAGATCGCGGGAGGGGCAATGAGCAGTTCTTC.

The chain is built from TRBV4-1 and TRBJ2-7; no firm D call. The length of the CDR3 is 15 residues. CDR1 is MGHRA, CDR2 YSYEKL, per germline. V was clipped by 5 bases and J by 2 bases, with 16 bases between them. The DNA of the CDR3 is TGCGCCAGCAGCTCCAGAACACAGAATACCTACGAGCAGTACTTC. It specifies CASSSRTQNTYEQYF.

The rearrangement links TRBV7-3 to TRBJ1-2; 9 nucleotides line up with TRBD1. J lost 10 bases, V lost 5 bases, and 8 bases had no gene match. This CDR3 contains 13 residues. CDR1 is SGHTA, CDR2 FQGTGA, per germline. The CDR3 DNA reads as TGTGCCAGCAGCCTGGGACAGGGAGACGCCTACACCTTC. It codes for CASSLGQGDAYTF.

This chain joins TRBV5-6 and TRBJ2-3; 7 bases fit TRBD2. CDR1 is SGHDT and CDR2 is YYEEEE in the germline V gene. After removal of 4 bases from V and 0 bases from J, the junction contained 5 bases not matched to a gene. The CDR3 consists of 15 residues. The CDR3 DNA sequence: TGTGCCAGCAGCCCTTGGGGGGGAAGCACAGATACGCAGTATTTT. Translating it yields CASSPWGGSTDTQYF.

V is TRBV10-3 and J is TRBJ2-5, with 9 bases identical to TRBD1. Looked up from germline, CDR1 is ENHRY and CDR2 is SYGVKD. The CDR3 is made up of 16 amino acids. J gave up 5 bases and V 5 bases, and 12 bases lay outside the gene matches. CDR3 amino acids: CAISPSGGTGWETQYF. As DNA, the CDR3 is TGTGCCATCAGTCCAAGTGGCGGGACAGGGTGGGAGACCCAGTACTTC.

The chain is built from TRBV5-1 and TRBJ2-1; TRBD1 might be the D (6 bases). Germline assignment: CDR1 SGHRS and CDR2 YFSETQ. V lost 3 bases, J lost 6 bases, and 7 bases lay in between. This CDR3 is 12 amino acids long. The CDR3 is CASSSQGNEQFF. DNA for the CDR3: TGCGCCAGCAGCTCACAGGGCAATGAGCAGTTCTTC.

The CDR3 DNA reads as TGTGCCAGCAGCTTACCAAAGCGGTGGCGCGAGAACCATGAGCAGTTCTTC. Translating gives CASSLPKRWRENHEQFF. The V call is TRBV7-9, the J call TRBJ2-1, with a tentative D call TRBD2 (5 bases). This CDR3 is 17 amino acids long. V was shortened by 2 bases and J by 8 bases, with 22 bases between the two germline ends. Germline V gene sequence: CDR1 SEHNR, CDR2 FQNEAQ (reference sequence).

This clone occurred once. The chain couples TRBV2 to TRBJ1-6; D is possibly TRBD1 (6 bases). V was trimmed by 10 bases and J by 6 bases, leaving 19 bases between them. The CDR3 covers 15 residues. The germline V gene has CDR1 SNHLY and CDR2 FYNNEI. The CDR3 reads CATHRVRGSNSPLHF. The CDR3 DNA reads TGTGCCACCCACAGAGTCAGGGGAAGTAATTCACCCCTCCACTTT.

The rearrangement uses TRBV19 and TRBJ2-5, with TRBD1 matching 9 bases. After removal of 1 base from V and 4 bases from J, the junction contained 4 bases not matched to a gene. The CDR3 length is 15 residues. Germline V gene data show CDR1 as LNHDA and CDR2 as SQIVND (reference sequence). The CDR3 DNA reads TGTGCCAGTAGTATAGGGGACAGGGCATTAGAGACCCAGTACTTC. It is translated as CASSIGDRALETQYF.

The chain employs TRBV9 and TRBJ1-1; a weak D match, TRBD1 (6 bases). Trimming took off 3 bases at V and 4 bases at J, with 13 bases between the two ends. The CDR3 extends over 14 amino acids. Germline V gene sequence: CDR1 SGDLS, CDR2 YYNGEE. The CDR3 DNA reads as TGTGCCAGCAGCGCTCAGGGGATAGGCACTGAAGCTTTCTTT. It specifies CASSAQGIGTEAFF. Complete variable domain (other parts from reference TRBV9 and TRBJ1-1): DSGVTQTPKHLITATGQRVTLRCSPRSGDLSVYWYQQSLDQGLQFLIQYYNGEERAKGNILERFSAQQFPDLHSELNLSSLELGDSALYFCASSAQGIGTEAFFGQGTRLTVV.

The rearrangement joins TRBV4-3 to TRBJ2-7; tentative D call: TRBD1 (6 bases). Trimming stripped 4 bases from V and 0 bases from J, with 16 bases between. Germline CDR1 LGHNA, CDR2 YSLEER. CDR3 size: 16 residues. CDR3 residues: CASSPEQGRSSYEQYF. CDR3 DNA sequence: TGCGCCAGCAGCCCGGAACAGGGAAGGAGCTCCTACGAGCAGTACTTC.

This clone was counted between two and nine times. The V and J genes are TRBV14 and TRBJ1-2, with 10 bases that match TRBD1. This CDR3 spans 14 amino acids. CDR1 is SGHDN, CDR2 FVKESK, per germline. The ends lost 1 base at V and 7 bases at J; junction bases unmatched: 3. The CDR3 is CASSQAGTGVGYTF. The CDR3 DNA is TGTGCCAGCAGCCAAGCCGGGACAGGGGTTGGCTACACCTTC.

The chain combines TRBV5-6 with TRBJ2-7; 11 bases map to TRBD2. The CDR3 is 16 amino acids. V shed 0 bases, J shed 5 bases, and the junction held 7 bases outside the gene matches. Germline values: CDR1 SGHDT, CDR2 YYEEEE. The CDR3 nucleotides are TGTGCCAGCAGCTTGGGGCTAGCGGGGGGAAACAACGAGCAGTACTTC. Translating it yields CASSLGLAGGNNEQYF.

The rearrangement joins TRBV4-1 to TRBJ2-2, with 9 bases identical to TRBD2. The germline CDR1 and CDR2 sequences are MGHRA and YSYEKL. V gave up 10 bases and J gave up 6 bases; unmatched junction bases: 6. The CDR3 loop spans 13 amino acids. CDR3 in DNA: TGCGCCACCAGGCCTAGCGGGGCCGGGGAGCTGTTTTTT. Protein product: CATRPSGAGELFF.

The chain employs TRBV4-3 and TRBJ2-7, with D possibly being TRBD1 (6 bases). The CDR3 is made up of 16 amino acids. Per the germline V gene, CDR1 is LGHNA and CDR2 is YSLEER. V shed 6 bases and J shed 2 bases, with 20 bases lying between them. The CDR3, as DNA: TGCGCCAGCAGTATTTCCCAGACAGGTAGGACCTACGAGCAGTACTTC. As protein: CASSISQTGRTYEQYF.

This clone was detected once. The genes are TRBV7-2 and TRBJ2-1, with 7 nucleotides matching TRBD2. This CDR3 is 13 amino acids long. CDR1 SGHTA and CDR2 FQGNSA come from the germline V gene. The V segment lost 2 bases and the J segment 6 bases; nucleotides outside the gene matches: 1. The CDR3: CASSLSGGNEQFF. The CDR3 nucleotides read TGTGCCAGCAGCTTATCGGGGGGCAATGAGCAGTTCTTC. Full variable domain (outside the CDR3, taken from reference TRBV7-2 and TRBJ2-1): GAGVSQSPSNKVTEKGKDVELRCDPISGHTALYWYRQSLGQGLEFLIYFQGNSAPDKSGLPSDRFSAERTGGSVSTLTIQRTQQEDSAVYLCASSLSGGNEQFFGPGTRLTVL.

The chain employs TRBV6-1 and TRBJ2-3; 9 nucleotides line up with TRBD1. The CDR3 extends over 19 amino acids. The germline V gene has CDR1 MNHNS and CDR2 SASEGT. Trimming removed 0 bases from V and 3 bases from J; junction bases left unmatched: 13. CDR3 residues: CASSEALAGGQGRTDTQYF. DNA of the CDR3: TGTGCCAGCAGTGAAGCGCTCGCAGGGGGACAGGGTAGGACAGATACGCAGTATTTT.

The J gene is TRBJ2-1, the V gene TRBV4-2; 8 positions agree with TRBD2. V trimming: 0 bases; J trimming: 0 bases; junction bases outside the gene matches: 4. Germline V gene sequence: CDR1 LGHNA, CDR2 YNFKEQ. This CDR3 has 17 residues. The CDR3 here is CASSQDGSGVSYNEQFF. The CDR3 region has the DNA TGTGCCAGCAGCCAAGATGGTAGCGGGGTCTCCTACAATGAGCAGTTCTTC.

This chain joins TRBV5-1 and TRBJ2-1; TRBD1 aligns across 8 bases. V dropped 4 bases and J dropped 1; count of bases not matched to a gene: 4. Germline lookup yields CDR1 SGHRS and CDR2 YFSETQ. This CDR3 comprises 15 residues. The CDR3 bases are TGCGCCAGCAGCCCGGGGACAGGTTCCTACAATGAGCAGTTCTTC. It is translated as CASSPGTGSYNEQFF.

This clone was observed a single time. This chain joins TRBV5-1 and TRBJ1-2; 8 bases match TRBD1. With 3 bases clipped from V and 3 bases from J, the junction kept 4 bases outside the gene matches. The CDR3 length is 14 residues. Looked up from germline, CDR1 is SGHRS and CDR2 is YFSETQ. The CDR3 loop is CASSSYRGDYGYTF. The CDR3 coding sequence is TGCGCCAGCAGCTCTTACAGGGGGGACTATGGCTACACCTTC.

This chain links TRBV18 with TRBJ2-1; TRBD2 matches 10 bases. Germline values: CDR1 KGHSH, CDR2 LQKENI. CDR3 size: 17 residues. V lost 2 bases, J lost 4 bases, and 8 bases stayed unmatched. CDR3 nucleotide sequence: TGTGCCAGCTCACCAACCGGGACTAGCGTCTCATACAATGAGCAGTTCTTC. This translates into CASSPTGTSVSYNEQFF.

J is TRBJ2-5 and V is TRBV13; D is uncertain. Germline CDR1 and CDR2: PRHDT and FYEKMQ (reference sequence). This CDR3 has 15 amino acids. Trimming took off 0 bases at V and 5 bases at J, with 13 bases between the two ends. CDR3 sequence: CASSLGTPSYETQYF. In DNA form, the CDR3 reads TGTGCCAGCAGCTTAGGAACCCCTAGTTACGAGACCCAGTACTTC. The full variable domain, its missing parts supplied by reference TRBV13 and TRBJ2-5, is AAGVIQSPRHLIKEKRETATLKCYPIPRHDTVYWYQQGPGQDPQFLISFYEKMQSDKGSIPDRFSAQQFSDYHSELNMSSLELGDSALYFCASSLGTPSYETQYFGPGTRLLVL.

The rearrangement joins TRBV4-3 to TRBJ2-5, with 7 nucleotides matching TRBD2. Germline-derived CDR1 and CDR2 are LGHNA and YSLEER. Unmatched junction bases numbered 11, after V lost 6 bases and J lost 4 bases. This CDR3 is built from 15 residues. CDR3 nucleotide sequence: TGCGCCAGCAGACCCGGACTAGTAGGGACAGAGACCCAGTACTTC. It is translated as CASRPGLVGTETQYF.

The chain combines TRBV27 with TRBJ2-7; D might be TRBD1 (5 bases). Germline V gives CDR1 MNHEY, CDR2 SMNVEV (reference sequence). Trimming took off 2 bases at V and 5 bases at J, with 10 bases between the two ends. This CDR3 is 13 amino acids long. DNA for the CDR3: TGTGCCAGCAGTTTAAACAGGCCACACGAGCAGTACGTC. This codes for CASSLNRPHEQYV.

The chain carries TRBV27 and TRBJ1-1; TRBD1 aligns across 9 bases. Losses at the gene ends were 5 bases for V and 4 bases for J; bases not matched to a gene: 14. Germline V gives CDR1 MNHEY, CDR2 SMNVEV (reference sequence). The CDR3 totals 17 residues. The CDR3: CASSLQQGAVLSTEAFF. In nucleotides, the CDR3 is TGTGCCAGCAGTCTCCAACAGGGGGCGGTCTTGAGCACTGAAGCTTTCTTT.